Listed below are T cell receptor beta chains from one sample, sequenced in a study of identical twins. Via MiXCR, TCRdb re-called the 5' RACE reads, giving one row per CDR3 protein. This sample has some 320,000 distinct CDR3 sequences, with about 12% found just once. The same data also went into a second study, on yellow fever vaccine responses in identical twins.

The sequenced material came from CD8+ T cells sorted from blood. The receptors come from a woman under 30 in good health. CDR3s include the opening cysteine and the closing phenylalanine or tryptophan. Each record gives: V gene, clone size, J gene, D gene, CDR3 DNA, CDR3 protein. The D gene is left open where the match is weak. Clone size, where shown, is once, few, many, or a class for clones that have expanded.

v_gene: TRBV27; abundance: -; j_gene: TRBJ2-2; d_gene: TRBD1; CDR3nt: TGTGCCAGCAGTCTACGGGACAGGGCGACCGGGGAGCTGTTTTTT; CDR3aa: CASSLRDRATGELFF
v_gene: TRBV9; abundance: -; j_gene: TRBJ1-2; d_gene: -; CDR3nt: TGTGCCAGCAGCGGACGACAGAGCGGGGGCTACACCTTC; CDR3aa: CASSGRQSGGYTF
v_gene: TRBV15; abundance: many; j_gene: TRBJ1-5; d_gene: -; CDR3nt: TGTGCCACCAGCAGAGAGGACAGCATCCAGCATTTT; CDR3aa: CATSREDSIQHF
v_gene: TRBV9; abundance: -; j_gene: TRBJ2-1; d_gene: TRBD2; CDR3nt: TGTGCCAGCGAGGGGCGGGAGGGGAATGAGCAGTTCTTC; CDR3aa: CASEGREGNEQFF
v_gene: TRBV5-1; abundance: -; j_gene: TRBJ2-1; d_gene: TRBD2; CDR3nt: TGCGCCAGCAGCTCCGGACTAGCGGGATCCAATGAGCAGTCCTTC; CDR3aa: CASSSGLAGSNEQSF
v_gene: TRBV12-3/TRBV12-4; abundance: few; j_gene: TRBJ2-4; d_gene: TRBD1; CDR3nt: TGTGCCAGCACCTTCGGACAGGGGGCGAACATTCAGTACTTC; CDR3aa: CASTFGQGANIQYF
v_gene: TRBV24-1; abundance: -; j_gene: TRBJ2-2; d_gene: -; CDR3nt: TGTGCCACCAGTGATTTACCAGGTCCTAACACCGGGGAGCTGTTTTTT; CDR3aa: CATSDLPGPNTGELFF
v_gene: TRBV28; abundance: -; j_gene: TRBJ2-1; d_gene: TRBD2; CDR3nt: TGTAGGGCGGGAGGGCCCAATGAGCAGTTCTTC; CDR3aa: CRAGGPNEQFF
v_gene: TRBV4-1; abundance: few; j_gene: TRBJ2-1; d_gene: -; CDR3nt: TGCGCCAGCAGCCAAGACCCAACACCGAGCTCCTACAATGAGCAGTTCTTC; CDR3aa: CASSQDPTPSSYNEQFF
v_gene: TRBV3-1; abundance: few; j_gene: TRBJ2-1; d_gene: TRBD2; CDR3nt: TGTGCCAGCAGCCAAGGGGTGGCTAGCGGGAGTTTAGGCAATGAGCAGTTCTTC; CDR3aa: CASSQGVASGSLGNEQFF
v_gene: TRBV6-1; abundance: -; j_gene: TRBJ2-7; d_gene: -; CDR3nt: TGTGCCAGCAGTGATACGACAGGGTCGGGGGTGCAGTACTTC; CDR3aa: CASSDTTGSGVQYF
v_gene: TRBV6-1; abundance: few; j_gene: TRBJ1-5; d_gene: -; CDR3nt: TGTGCCAGCAGCTTCCCGGGCCCCAATCAGCCCCAGCATTTT; CDR3aa: CASSFPGPNQPQHF
v_gene: TRBV11-1; abundance: -; j_gene: TRBJ1-6; d_gene: TRBD1; CDR3nt: TGTGCCAGCAGCCCTAAGGACAGGGGGCGGGAGTTGTCACCCCTCCACTTT; CDR3aa: CASSPKDRGRELSPLHF
v_gene: TRBV18; abundance: -; j_gene: TRBJ2-1; d_gene: TRBD2; CDR3nt: TGTGCCAGCTCACCCCTAGCGGATTCCTACAATGAGCAGTTCTTC; CDR3aa: CASSPLADSYNEQFF
v_gene: TRBV15; abundance: many; j_gene: TRBJ2-2; d_gene: TRBD2; CDR3nt: TGTGCCACCAGTCAGCGGGAGGACACCGGGGAGCTGTTTTTT; CDR3aa: CATSQREDTGELFF
v_gene: TRBV4-2; abundance: few; j_gene: TRBJ2-1; d_gene: -; CDR3nt: TGTGCCAGCAGCCAAGAGTCCTTTGAGCAGTTCTTC; CDR3aa: CASSQESFEQFF
v_gene: TRBV29-1; abundance: few; j_gene: TRBJ1-2; d_gene: -; CDR3nt: TGCAGCGTTGCAGGAACTAACTATGGCTACACCTTC; CDR3aa: CSVAGTNYGYTF